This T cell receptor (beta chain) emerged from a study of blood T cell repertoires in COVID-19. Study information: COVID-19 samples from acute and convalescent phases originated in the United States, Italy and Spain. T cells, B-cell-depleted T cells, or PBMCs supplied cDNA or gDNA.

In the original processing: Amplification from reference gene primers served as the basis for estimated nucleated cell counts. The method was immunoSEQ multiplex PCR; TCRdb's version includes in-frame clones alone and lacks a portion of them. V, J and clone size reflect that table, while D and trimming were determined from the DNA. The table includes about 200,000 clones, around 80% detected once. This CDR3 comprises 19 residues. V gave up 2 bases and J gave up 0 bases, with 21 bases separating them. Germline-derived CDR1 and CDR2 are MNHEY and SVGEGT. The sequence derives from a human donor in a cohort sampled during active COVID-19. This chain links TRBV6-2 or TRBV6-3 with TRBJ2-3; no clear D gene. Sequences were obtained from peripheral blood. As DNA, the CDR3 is TGTGCCAGCAGTTACACAATTGCGAGGCGACCTACTAGCACAGATACGCAGTATTTT. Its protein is CASSYTIARRPTSTDTQYF.